These 24 T cell receptor beta chains were all obtained from the same sample, sequenced in a study of regulatory T cells in long-lasting Graves disease. TCR beta libraries were built with iRepertoire HTBI primers and Arm-PCR of CDR3 regions. TCRdb passed the multiplex PCR reads through MiXCR, listing each CDR3 protein once. The sample shows fewer than 400,000 distinct CDR3 sequences, about 19% of them seen only once. Time point given: persistent/refractory GD, antithyroid drugs over 5 years with positive TRAb. PBMCs provided the RNA from which the TCR library was made. This material consisted of peripheral blood mononuclear cells (PBMCs), taken when the disease was refractory, from a patient treated with antithyroid drugs. These receptors were taken from a female donor with Graves disease.

This clonotype occurred a few times. The chain combines TRBV6-5 with TRBJ2-6, with D unresolved. The CDR3 runs 15 residues. Germline values: CDR1 MNHEY, CDR2 SVGAGI. V was cut by 2 bases and J by 2 bases, with 7 bases left in between. The CDR3 nucleotides read TGTGCCAGCAGTTACACAGTAGCTGGGGCCAACGTCCTGACTTTC. This gives the protein CASSYTVAGANVLTF.

The chain joins TRBV20-1 to TRBJ1-5, with 11 bases matching TRBD1. Trimming took 3 bases from V and 7 from J; bases not matched to a gene: 8. Germline V CDR1 and CDR2: DFQATT, SNEGSKA (reference sequence). The CDR3 consists of 15 residues. The CDR3 sequence is CSARERTGGYQPQHF. For the CDR3, the DNA is TGCAGTGCTAGGGAGAGGACAGGGGGCTACCAGCCCCAGCATTTT.

The V gene is TRBV6-2 or TRBV6-3, the J gene TRBJ2-7; possible D gene TRBD2, 6 bases. Trimming took off 4 bases at V and 6 bases at J, with 13 bases between the two ends. The CDR3 covers 13 residues. Germline loops: CDR1 MNHEY, CDR2 SVGEGT. CDR3 sequence reads: CASSSHQGGEQYF. For the CDR3, the DNA is TGTGCCAGCAGTTCCCACCAGGGAGGCGAGCAGTACTTC.

This clonotype was counted a few times. This may arise from a read error, as a much more abundant clone is one base away. The conserved phenylalanine or tryptophan is not found at the CDR3 terminus, so this likely reflects a read error. The rearrangement links TRBV2 to TRBJ2-7; 7 nucleotides match TRBD2. V trimming: 2 bases; J trimming: 4 bases; junction bases outside the gene matches: 8. Germline CDR1 reads SNHLY; CDR2 reads FYNNEI. The CDR3 extends over 15 amino acids. The CDR3 loop reads CASSENSGGLYEQYL. For the CDR3, the DNA is TGTGCCAGCAGTGAAAATTCGGGAGGCCTGTACGAGCAGTACCTC.

This clonotype was seen repeatedly, ten times or more. The gene calls are TRBV6-5 and TRBJ1-3; TRBD1 is a possible D gene (6 bases). The ends were cut back, 0 bases at V and 2 bases at J, with 17 bases in the middle. The CDR3 contains 18 residues. Germline values: CDR1 MNHEY, CDR2 SVGAGI. CDR3 residues: CASSYSWARGIAGNTIYF. The CDR3 DNA is TGTGCCAGCAGTTACTCGTGGGCCAGGGGAATCGCTGGAAACACCATATATTTT.

This clonotype was counted a few times. The chain uses TRBV27 and TRBJ2-7; 11 bases align to TRBD1. Unmatched junction bases numbered 3, after V lost 0 bases and J lost 2 bases. The CDR3 runs to 16 residues. Germline V gives CDR1 MNHEY, CDR2 SMNVEV (reference sequence). CDR3 region: CASSLSGQGVPYEQYF. The DNA for the CDR3 is TGTGCCAGCAGTTTATCGGGACAGGGGGTTCCCTACGAGCAGTACTTC.

This clonotype was seen repeatedly, ten times or more. The CDR3 region is CASSFNISPGGPGHNNYEQYF. The CDR3 DNA reads as TGTGCCAGCAGTTTCAATATTTCCCCCGGGGGACCGGGACATAACAACTACGAGCAGTACTTC. The V and J genes are TRBV28 and TRBJ2-7; either TRBD1 or TRBD2 may supply D (6 bases each). Trimming left V 3 bases short and J 3 bases short, with 33 bases between. The CDR3 length is 21 residues. From germline, CDR1 is MDHEN and CDR2 SYDVKM.

The chain uses TRBV18 and TRBJ1-5; D is possibly TRBD1 (5 bases). Trimming removed 5 bases at V and 5 bases at J, with 10 bases between. The CDR3 has 13 residues. CDR1 is KGHSH, CDR2 LQKENI, per germline. The CDR3 bases are TGTGCCAGCTCAGGGACCCTCGATCAGCCCCAGCATTTT. Amino acids: CASSGTLDQPQHF.

This clonotype has a count of ten or more. This chain uses TRBV7-3 with TRBJ2-6; D not certain. Germline loops: CDR1 SGHTA, CDR2 FQGTGA. This CDR3 region has 16 residues. Deletions cut 2 bases from V and 0 bases from J, with 8 bases between. The CDR3 sequence: CASSLYGSSGANVLTF. The CDR3 coding sequence is TGTGCCAGCAGCTTATACGGTAGCTCTGGGGCCAACGTCCTGACTTTC.

In its sample, this clonotype was seen many times. The chain is built from TRBV5-1 and TRBJ2-7; tentatively, D is TRBD1 or TRBD2 (5 bases each). Trimming left V 0 bases short and J 5 bases short, with 12 bases between. Germline CDR1 SGHRS, CDR2 YFSETQ. CDR3 length equals 14 residues. CDR3 in DNA: TGCGCCAGCAGCTTGGATAGCAGGGACCACGAGCAGTACTTC. Its protein product is CASSLDSRDHEQYF.

There are a few counts of this clonotype. This chain uses TRBV6-5 with TRBJ1-1, with D tentatively TRBD1 (6 bases). The CDR3 has 15 amino acids. Trimming left V 4 bases short and J 4 bases short, with 16 bases between. Looked up from germline, CDR1 is MNHEY and CDR2 is SVGAGI. The CDR3 DNA sequence: TGTGCCAGCAGTTTACGAACAGGGAGGCCCACTGAAGCTTTCTTT. The encoded protein is CASSLRTGRPTEAFF.

This clonotype showed up many times. V and J are TRBV15 and TRBJ2-7, with D tentatively TRBD1 (5 bases). The CDR3 has 14 amino acids. Looked up from germline, CDR1 is LNHNV and CDR2 is YYDKDF (reference sequence). Between the trimmed V and J ends, which lost 3 bases and 0 bases, there was a span of 9 bases. The CDR3 sequence: CATSRFDSSYEQYF. In DNA form, the CDR3 reads TGTGCCACCAGCAGGTTCGACAGCTCCTACGAGCAGTACTTC.

This chain joins TRBV30 and TRBJ2-2; perhaps TRBD2 as D (5 bases). Germline V CDR1 and CDR2: GTSNPN, SVGIG (reference sequence). Trimming took off 4 bases at V and 3 bases at J, with 9 bases between the two ends. The CDR3 is 13 amino acids. CDR3 coding DNA: TGTGCCTGGACGCGGACTTACACCGGGGAGCTGTTTTTT. Amino acids: CAWTRTYTGELFF.

The chain combines TRBV11-2 with TRBJ2-7; tentatively, D is TRBD1 (5 bases). Germline V gene lookup returns CDR1 SGHAT and CDR2 FQNNGV. Between the trimmed V and J ends, which lost 8 bases and 0 bases, there was a span of 11 bases. This CDR3 comprises 13 residues. The chain's CDR3 is CASGKTASYEQYF. The CDR3 DNA is TGTGCCAGCGGAAAGACAGCCTCCTACGAGCAGTACTTC.

This clonotype was recorded at least ten times. The rearrangement links TRBV28 to TRBJ1-2; D is unresolved. V was shortened by 6 bases and J by 5 bases, with 16 bases between the two germline ends. Germline loops: CDR1 MDHEN, CDR2 SYDVKM. The CDR3 length is 14 residues. The CDR3: CASSSPPERYGYTF. CDR3 coding DNA: TGTGCCAGCAGCTCGCCGCCGGAAAGATATGGCTACACCTTC.

Ten or more counts support this clonotype. The rearrangement joins TRBV11-2 to TRBJ1-6, with D tentatively TRBD1 (5 bases). V was cut by 1 base and J by 7 bases, with 8 bases left in between. CDR3 length: 14 residues. Germline V lookup: CDR1 SGHAT, CDR2 FQNNGV. For the CDR3, the DNA is TGTGCCAGCAGCTTAGGAGGGACGAATTCACCCCTCCACTTT. This gives the protein CASSLGGTNSPLHF.

This CDR3 is CAGRRGYGYTF. The CDR3 nucleotides are TGTGCCGGCCGAAGGGGATATGGCTACACCTTC. V usage is TRBV2 and J usage is TRBJ1-2; possibly TRBD1 for D (5 bases). The germline V and J ends were trimmed by 11 bases and 5 bases, with 12 bases remaining between them. The CDR3 length is 11 residues. Germline assignment: CDR1 SNHLY and CDR2 FYNNEI.

The J gene is TRBJ2-5, the V gene TRBV12-3 or TRBV12-4; D ambiguous. V was cut by 6 bases and J by 0 bases, with 11 bases left in between. CDR3 length: 14 residues. This chain's CDR3 is CASSFGFYQETQYF. The DNA for the CDR3 is TGTGCCAGCAGCTTTGGATTCTACCAAGAGACCCAGTACTTC.

This rearrangement joins TRBV12-5 to TRBJ2-3, with TRBD2 matching over 10 bases. V lost 8 bases to trimming and J lost 3 bases; unmatched junction nucleotides: 8. Germline lookup yields CDR1 LGHNT and CDR2 FRNRAP. This CDR3 region has 15 residues. The CDR3 nucleotides read TGTGCTAGTCAGCGGGGGGGCCTTATGACAGATACGCAGTATTTT. It is translated as CASQRGGLMTDTQYF.

The sample holds a few counts of this clonotype. The rearrangement joins TRBV20-1 to TRBJ1-2; 7 nucleotides agree with TRBD1. The CDR3 spans 14 residues. Unmatched junction bases numbered 7, after V lost 3 bases and J lost 3 bases. Germline values: CDR1 DFQATT, CDR2 SNEGSKA (reference sequence). The CDR3 DNA is TGCAGTGCTAGGGGAGGACAGGCTTACTATGGCTACACCTTC. This codes for CSARGGQAYYGYTF.

V usage is TRBV7-7 and J usage is TRBJ1-2, with a weak D call TRBD1 (6 bases). V was shortened by 6 bases and J by 6 bases, with 23 bases between the two germline ends. The CDR3 loop spans 16 amino acids. Germline V CDR1 and CDR2: SSHAT, FNYEAQ (reference sequence). CDR3: CASSDVGGQTRDGYTF. CDR3 DNA: TGTGCCAGCAGTGATGTTGGGGGCCAGACTAGAGATGGCTACACCTTC.

This chain's CDR3 is CSVEGQGAAGANVLTF. The CDR3 bases are TGCAGCGTTGAAGGACAGGGGGCGGCTGGGGCCAACGTCCTGACTTTC. V usage is TRBV29-1 and J usage is TRBJ2-6; 10 positions agree with TRBD1. The trim removed 1 base at V and 2 bases at J, leaving 2 bases unmatched. The CDR3 consists of 16 residues. Germline loops: CDR1 SQVTM, CDR2 ANQGSEA.

This clonotype was picked up many times. This chain uses TRBV6-1 with TRBJ2-7; possibly TRBD1 or TRBD2 for D (5 bases each). V lost 2 bases to trimming and J lost 3 bases, with 8 bases between them. This CDR3 has 13 amino acids. CDR1 MNHNS and CDR2 SASEGT come from the germline V gene. CDR3 DNA: TGTGCCAGCAGTGAAAGAGGGGACTACGAGCAGTACTTC. Protein: CASSERGDYEQYF.

This clonotype was counted a few times. The rearrangement joins TRBV20-1 to TRBJ1-3, with TRBD1 identical over 9 bases. Per germline, CDR1 DFQATT and CDR2 SNEGSKA (reference sequence). This CDR3 has 16 amino acids. The junction had 9 bases not matched to a gene; V was cut back by 6 bases and J by 0 bases. The CDR3 region has the DNA TGCAGTGCCGCTGAGGGACAGGGCATCTCTGGAAACACCATATATTTT. It codes for CSAAEGQGISGNTIYF.